The 3 T cell receptor beta chains given below trace back to one sample, sequenced in a study of T cell responses to AZD1222 COVID-19 vaccine. Assay used: immunoSEQ multiplex PCR; TCRdb lists only in-frame clones, some missing. The data show about 140,000 clones, just over 90% seen once. The sequenced sample was peripheral blood, obtained on day 0 of MenACWY control vaccination. The receptors were sampled from an adult in good health.

This clone was counted once. The chain employs TRBV7-2 and TRBJ2-1, with a weak D call TRBD2 (6 bases). V lost 5 bases and J 7 bases, leaving 24 bases between the germline ends. This CDR3 has 17 residues. Germline values: CDR1 SGHTA, CDR2 FQGNSA. In DNA, the CDR3 is TGTGCCAGCAGCCCGCAGGGTGGGACTCCCCAAGGAAATGAGCAGTTCTTC. This codes for CASSPQGGTPQGNEQFF.

The rearrangement links TRBV6-5 to TRBJ1-5; D not resolved. Germline V gene lookup returns CDR1 MNHEY and CDR2 SVGAGI. This CDR3 has 14 residues. Trimming took 6 bases from V and 0 from J, leaving 9 bases between them. This CDR3 is CASRSQISNQPQHF. CDR3 coding DNA: TGTGCCAGCAGGAGCCAGATTAGCAATCAGCCCCAGCATTTT.

This chain joins TRBV5-4 and TRBJ2-6; the D gene could be TRBD1 or TRBD2 (5 bases each). V lost 3 bases and J 0 bases, leaving 13 bases between the germline ends. Germline CDR1 SGHNT, CDR2 YYREEE (reference sequence). The CDR3 is 17 amino acids. The CDR3 region has the DNA TGTGCCAGCAGCTACCCGGGACGGCCCTCTGGGGCCAACGTCCTGACTTTC. It specifies CASSYPGRPSGANVLTF. Looking up the rest from reference TRBV5-4 and TRBJ2-6 gives the full variable domain: ETGVTQSPTHLIKTRGQQVTLRCSSQSGHNTVSWYQQALGQGPQFIFQYYREEENGRGNFPPRFSGLQFPNYSSELNVNALELDDSALYLCASSYPGRPSGANVLTFGAGSRLTVL.